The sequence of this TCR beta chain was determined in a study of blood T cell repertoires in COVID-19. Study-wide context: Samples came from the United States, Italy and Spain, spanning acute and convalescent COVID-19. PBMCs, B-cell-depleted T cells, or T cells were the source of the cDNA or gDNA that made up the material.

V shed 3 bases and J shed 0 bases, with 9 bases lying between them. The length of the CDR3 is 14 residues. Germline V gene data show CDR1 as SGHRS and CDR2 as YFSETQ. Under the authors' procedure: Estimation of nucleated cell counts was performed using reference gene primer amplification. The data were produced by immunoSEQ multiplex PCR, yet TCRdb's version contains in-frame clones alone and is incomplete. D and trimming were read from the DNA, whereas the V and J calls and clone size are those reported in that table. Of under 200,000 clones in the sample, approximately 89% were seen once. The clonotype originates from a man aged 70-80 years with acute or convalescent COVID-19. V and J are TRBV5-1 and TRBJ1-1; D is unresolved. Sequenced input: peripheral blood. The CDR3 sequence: CASSSVSVNTEAFF. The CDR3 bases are TGCGCCAGCAGCTCGGTATCGGTGAACACTGAAGCTTTCTTT.